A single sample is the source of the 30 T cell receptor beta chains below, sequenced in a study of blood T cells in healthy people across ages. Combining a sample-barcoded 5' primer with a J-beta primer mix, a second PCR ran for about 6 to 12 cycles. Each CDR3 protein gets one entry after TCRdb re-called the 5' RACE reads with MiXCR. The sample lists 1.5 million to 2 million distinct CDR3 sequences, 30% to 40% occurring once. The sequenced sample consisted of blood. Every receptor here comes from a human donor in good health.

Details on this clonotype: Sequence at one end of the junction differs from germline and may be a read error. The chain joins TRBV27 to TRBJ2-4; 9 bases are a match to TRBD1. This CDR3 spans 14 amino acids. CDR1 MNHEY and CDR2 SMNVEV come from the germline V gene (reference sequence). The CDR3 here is CTSSTGTGKNIQYF. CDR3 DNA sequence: TGTACCAGCAGTACAGGGACAGGGAAAAACATTCAGTACTTC.

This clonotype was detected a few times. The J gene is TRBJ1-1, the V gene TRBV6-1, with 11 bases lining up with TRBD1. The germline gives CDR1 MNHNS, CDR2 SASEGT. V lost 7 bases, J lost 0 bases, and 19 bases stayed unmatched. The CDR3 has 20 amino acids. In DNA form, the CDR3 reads TGTGCCAGCACTCTATTACCCTTGGGACAGGGGGACCCGGTGAACACTGAAGCTTTCTTT. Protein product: CASTLLPLGQGDPVNTEAFF.

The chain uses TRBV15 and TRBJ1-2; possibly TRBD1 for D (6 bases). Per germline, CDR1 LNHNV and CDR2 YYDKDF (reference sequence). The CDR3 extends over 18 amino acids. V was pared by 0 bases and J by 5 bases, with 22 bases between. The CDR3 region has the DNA TGTGCCACCAGCAGAGATCGAGACAGCGCTGGGGGCTTTTATGGCTACACCTTC. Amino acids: CATSRDRDSAGGFYGYTF. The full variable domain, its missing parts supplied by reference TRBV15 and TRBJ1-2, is DAMVIQNPRYQVTQFGKPVTLSCSQTLNHNVMYWYQQKSSQAPKLLFHYYDKDFNNEADTPDNFQSRRPNTSFCFLDIRSPGLGDTAMYLCATSRDRDSAGGFYGYTFGSGTRLTVV.

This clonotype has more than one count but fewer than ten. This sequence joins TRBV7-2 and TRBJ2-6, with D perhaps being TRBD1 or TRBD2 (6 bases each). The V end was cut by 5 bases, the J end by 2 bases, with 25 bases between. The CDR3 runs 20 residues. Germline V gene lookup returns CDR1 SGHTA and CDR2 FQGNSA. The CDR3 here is CASSPALGGHGLAGANVLTF. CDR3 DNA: TGTGCCAGCAGCCCGGCCCTCGGGGGACATGGATTGGCTGGGGCCAACGTCCTGACTTTC.

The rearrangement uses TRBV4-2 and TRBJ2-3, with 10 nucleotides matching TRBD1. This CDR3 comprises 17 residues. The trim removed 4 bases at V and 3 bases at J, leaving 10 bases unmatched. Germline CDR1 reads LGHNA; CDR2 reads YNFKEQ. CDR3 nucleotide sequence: TGTGCCAGCAGCCCCGCCGGGGGACAGGGGAGAACAGATACGCAGTATTTT. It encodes CASSPAGGQGRTDTQYF.

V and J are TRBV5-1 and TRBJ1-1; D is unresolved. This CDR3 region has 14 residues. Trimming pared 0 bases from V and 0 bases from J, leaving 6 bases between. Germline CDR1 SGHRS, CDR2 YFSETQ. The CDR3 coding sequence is TGCGCCAGCAGCTTGGAACTCCTGAACACTGAAGCTTTCTTT. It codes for CASSLELLNTEAFF.

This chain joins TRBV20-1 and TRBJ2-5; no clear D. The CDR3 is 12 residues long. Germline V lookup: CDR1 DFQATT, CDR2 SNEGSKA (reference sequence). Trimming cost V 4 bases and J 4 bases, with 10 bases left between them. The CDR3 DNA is TGCAGTGCTACCACCCTGCTAGAGACCCAGTACTTC. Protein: CSATTLLETQYF.

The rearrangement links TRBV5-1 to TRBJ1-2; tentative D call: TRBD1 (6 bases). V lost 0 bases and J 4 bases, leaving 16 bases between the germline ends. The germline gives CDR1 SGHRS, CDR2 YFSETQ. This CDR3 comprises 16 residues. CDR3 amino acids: CASSLAGGAISYGYTF. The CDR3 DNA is TGCGCCAGCAGCTTGGCCGGGGGGGCTATAAGCTATGGCTACACCTTC.

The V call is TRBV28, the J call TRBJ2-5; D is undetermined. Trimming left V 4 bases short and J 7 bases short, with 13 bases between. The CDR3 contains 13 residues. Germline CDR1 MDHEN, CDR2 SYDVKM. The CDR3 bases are TGTGCCAGCAGTTCGCCCCAGGTAGCGACCCAGTACTTC. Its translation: CASSSPQVATQYF.

The CDR3 reads CAIERDPDGGELFF. The CDR3 region has the DNA TGTGCCATCGAACGGGATCCTGATGGTGGGGAGCTGTTTTTT. The genes are TRBV10-3 and TRBJ2-2, with D possibly being TRBD2 (5 bases). This CDR3 region has 14 residues. V lost 8 bases and J lost 8, with 18 bases in between. Germline V gene sequence: CDR1 ENHRY, CDR2 SYGVKD.

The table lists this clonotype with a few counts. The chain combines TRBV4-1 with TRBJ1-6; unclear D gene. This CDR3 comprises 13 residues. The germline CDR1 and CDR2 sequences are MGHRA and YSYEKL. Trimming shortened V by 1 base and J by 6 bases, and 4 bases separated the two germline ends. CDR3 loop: CASSQVGNSPLHF. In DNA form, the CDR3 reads TGCGCCAGCAGCCAAGTGGGTAATTCACCCCTCCACTTT.

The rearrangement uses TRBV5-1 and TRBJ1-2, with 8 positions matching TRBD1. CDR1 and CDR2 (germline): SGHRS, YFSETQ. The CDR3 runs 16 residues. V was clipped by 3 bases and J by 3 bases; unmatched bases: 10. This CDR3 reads CASSYTRTGSDYGYTF. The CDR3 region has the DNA TGCGCCAGCAGCTACACTCGGACAGGGTCGGACTATGGCTACACCTTC.

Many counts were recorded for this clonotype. The CDR3 nucleotides are TGTGCCAGTACGGATCGACGGAGGGGATTAAGCAATGCTGGGGCCAACGTCCTGACTTTC. Its protein is CASTDRRRGLSNAGANVLTF. The J gene is TRBJ2-6, the V gene TRBV12-3 or TRBV12-4; TRBD2 might be the D (6 bases). The CDR3 is 20 residues long. Trimming left V 9 bases short and J 2 bases short, with 29 bases between.

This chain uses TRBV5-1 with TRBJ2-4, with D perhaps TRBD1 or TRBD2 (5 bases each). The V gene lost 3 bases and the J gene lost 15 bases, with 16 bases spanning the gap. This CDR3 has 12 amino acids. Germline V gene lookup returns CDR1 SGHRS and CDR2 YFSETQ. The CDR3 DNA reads TGCGCCAGCAGCTACTCCGGGACGGGTTGGTACTTC. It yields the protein CASSYSGTGWYF.

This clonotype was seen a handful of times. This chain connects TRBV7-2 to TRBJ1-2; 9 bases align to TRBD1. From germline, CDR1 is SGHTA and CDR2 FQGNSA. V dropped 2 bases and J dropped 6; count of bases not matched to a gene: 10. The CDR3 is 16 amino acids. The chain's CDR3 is CASSLSGQGKVNGYTF. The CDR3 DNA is TGTGCCAGCAGCTTATCCGGACAGGGGAAGGTTAATGGCTACACCTTC.

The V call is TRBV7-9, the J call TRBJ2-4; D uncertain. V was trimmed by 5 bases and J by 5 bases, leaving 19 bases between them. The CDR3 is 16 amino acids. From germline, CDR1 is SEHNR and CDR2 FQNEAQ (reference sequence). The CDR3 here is CASSLFRNSNQNIQYF. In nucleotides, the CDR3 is TGTGCCAGCAGCCTCTTCAGGAATTCTAACCAAAACATTCAGTACTTC.

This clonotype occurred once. In nucleotides, the CDR3 is TGCAGCGTTGAAGACTTCGGGGGCTACACCTTC. Translated, it gives CSVEDFGGYTF. This chain connects TRBV29-1 to TRBJ1-2; D not resolved. Germline CDR1 SQVTM, CDR2 ANQGSEA. V lost 0 bases and J lost 8, with 7 bases in between. The CDR3 length is 11 residues.

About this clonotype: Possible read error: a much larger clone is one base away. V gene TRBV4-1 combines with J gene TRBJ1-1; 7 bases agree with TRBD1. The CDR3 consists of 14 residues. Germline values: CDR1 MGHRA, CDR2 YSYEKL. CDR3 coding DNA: TGCGCCAGCAGCCAGCAGGGGGGGGACACTGGAGCTTTCTTT. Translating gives CASSQQGGDTGAFF.

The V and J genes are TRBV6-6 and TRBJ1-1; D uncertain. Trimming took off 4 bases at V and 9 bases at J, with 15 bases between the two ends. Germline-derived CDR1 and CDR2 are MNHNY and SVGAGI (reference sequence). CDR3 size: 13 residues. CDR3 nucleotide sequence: TGTGCCAGCAGTTCCCCAACTGGGGAGAAAGCTTTCTTT. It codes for CASSSPTGEKAFF.

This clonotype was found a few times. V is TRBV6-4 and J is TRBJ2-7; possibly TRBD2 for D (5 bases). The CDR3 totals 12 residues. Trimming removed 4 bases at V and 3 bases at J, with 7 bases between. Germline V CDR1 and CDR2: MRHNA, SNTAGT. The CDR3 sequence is CASSVRDYEQYF. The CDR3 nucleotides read TGTGCCAGCAGTGTTCGGGACTACGAGCAGTACTTC.

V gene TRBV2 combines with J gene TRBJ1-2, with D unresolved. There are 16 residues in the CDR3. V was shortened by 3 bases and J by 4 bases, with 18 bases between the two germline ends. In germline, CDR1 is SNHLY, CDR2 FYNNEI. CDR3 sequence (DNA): TGTGCCAGCAGTGATCCGGCGGAAAGCGTAAGCTATGGCTACACCTTC. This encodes CASSDPAESVSYGYTF.

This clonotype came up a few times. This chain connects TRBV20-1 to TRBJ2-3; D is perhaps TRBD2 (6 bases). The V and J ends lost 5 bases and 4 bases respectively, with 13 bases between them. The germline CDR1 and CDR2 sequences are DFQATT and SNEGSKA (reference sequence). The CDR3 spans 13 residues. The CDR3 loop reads CSAWDSSADTQYF. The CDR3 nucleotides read TGCAGTGCTTGGGACTCGTCCGCAGATACGCAGTATTTT.

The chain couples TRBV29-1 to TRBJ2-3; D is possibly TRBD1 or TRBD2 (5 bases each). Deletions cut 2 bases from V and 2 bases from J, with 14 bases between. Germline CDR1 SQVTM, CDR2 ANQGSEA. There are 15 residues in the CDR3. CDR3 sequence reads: CSVEQGSDNTDTQYF. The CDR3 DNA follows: TGCAGCGTTGAACAGGGTAGCGACAACACAGATACGCAGTATTTT.

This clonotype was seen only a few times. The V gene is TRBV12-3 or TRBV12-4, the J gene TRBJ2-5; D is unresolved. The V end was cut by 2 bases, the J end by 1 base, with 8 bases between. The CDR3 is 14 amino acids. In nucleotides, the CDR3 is TGTGCCAGCAGTTTATCCGAGATCCAAGAGACCCAGTACTTC. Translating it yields CASSLSEIQETQYF.

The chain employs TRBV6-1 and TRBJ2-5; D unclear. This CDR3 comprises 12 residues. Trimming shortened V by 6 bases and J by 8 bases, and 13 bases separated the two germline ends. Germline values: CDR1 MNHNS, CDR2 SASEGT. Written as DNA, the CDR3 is TGTGCCAGCAGGACCCTCGAGAATACCCAGTACTTC. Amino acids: CASRTLENTQYF.

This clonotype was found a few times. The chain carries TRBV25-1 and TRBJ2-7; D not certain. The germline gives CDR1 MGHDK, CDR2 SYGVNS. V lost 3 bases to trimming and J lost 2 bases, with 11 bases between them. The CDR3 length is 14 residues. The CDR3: CASSDGWNTYEQYF. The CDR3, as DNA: TGTGCCAGCAGTGATGGCTGGAACACCTACGAGCAGTACTTC.

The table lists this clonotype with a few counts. The CDR3 protein is CASSLHGSNQPQHF. CDR3 DNA: TGTGCCAGCAGTTTGCATGGGAGCAATCAGCCCCAGCATTTT. V and J are TRBV12-3 or TRBV12-4 and TRBJ1-5, with D hard to call. The CDR3 length is 14 residues. The germline V and J ends were trimmed by 3 bases and 1 base, with 7 bases remaining between them.

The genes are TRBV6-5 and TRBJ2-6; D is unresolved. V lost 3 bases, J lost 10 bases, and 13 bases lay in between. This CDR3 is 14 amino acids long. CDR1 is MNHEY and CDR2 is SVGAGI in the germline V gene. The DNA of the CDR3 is TGTGCCAGCAGTTATTTTCCCGTGCGGAACGTCCTGACTTTC. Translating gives CASSYFPVRNVLTF.

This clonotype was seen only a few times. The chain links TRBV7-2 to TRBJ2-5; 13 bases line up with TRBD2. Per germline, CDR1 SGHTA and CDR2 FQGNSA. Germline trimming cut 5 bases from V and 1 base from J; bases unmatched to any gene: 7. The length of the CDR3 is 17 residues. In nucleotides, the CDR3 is TGTGCCAGCAGCCCTATTAGACTAGCGGGGGGCCAAGAGACCCAGTACTTC. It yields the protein CASSPIRLAGGQETQYF.

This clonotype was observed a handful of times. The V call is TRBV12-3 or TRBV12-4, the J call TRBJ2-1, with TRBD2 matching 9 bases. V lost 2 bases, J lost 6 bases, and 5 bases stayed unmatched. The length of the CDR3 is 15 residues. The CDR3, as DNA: TGTGCCAGCAGTTTACGGGGGACTAGCCTCAATGAGCAGTTCTTC. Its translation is CASSLRGTSLNEQFF.